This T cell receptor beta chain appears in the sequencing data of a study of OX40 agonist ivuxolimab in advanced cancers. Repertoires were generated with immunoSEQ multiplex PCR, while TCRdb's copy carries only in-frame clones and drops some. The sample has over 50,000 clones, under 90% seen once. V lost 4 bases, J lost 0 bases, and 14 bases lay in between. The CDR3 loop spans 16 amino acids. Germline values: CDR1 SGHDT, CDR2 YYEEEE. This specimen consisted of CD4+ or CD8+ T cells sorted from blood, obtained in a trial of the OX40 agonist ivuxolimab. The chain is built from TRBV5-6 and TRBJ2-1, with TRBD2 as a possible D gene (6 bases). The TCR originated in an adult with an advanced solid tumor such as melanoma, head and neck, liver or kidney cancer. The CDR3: CASSPRAGSSYNEQFF. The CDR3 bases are TGTGCCAGCAGCCCGCGGGCGGGGAGCTCCTACAATGAGCAGTTCTTC.